This record covers a single TCR beta chain. Its antigen remains unidentified. Generated by immunoSEQ multiplex PCR, the TCRdb table keeps only in-frame clones and is missing some. The sample carries about 800,000 clones, 90% to 98% recorded once. CD45RO-negative, CCR7-positively selected cells formed the naive CD8 fraction, excluding terminally differentiated effector memory CD45RA+ cells. This specimen belongs to a study of shared clonotypes between healthy human individuals. Trimming took off 6 bases at V and 5 bases at J, with 19 bases between the two ends. Germline loops: CDR1 SGHAT, CDR2 FQNNGV. The CDR3 contains 15 residues. The study, taken as a whole, reports: Sampling used blood alone; tissue repertoires probably differ. Generation probabilities of non-shared clonotypes were lower (relative to those shared by all four donors).

J is TRBJ1-2 and V is TRBV11-2; D uncertain. The sample was naive CD8+ T cells sorted from blood. The source is a man aged 30-40 years in good health. The CDR3 is CASSTVAGLLYGYTF. The CDR3 nucleotides are TGTGCCAGCAGTACCGTCGCCGGCCTTCTTTATGGCTACACCTTC.